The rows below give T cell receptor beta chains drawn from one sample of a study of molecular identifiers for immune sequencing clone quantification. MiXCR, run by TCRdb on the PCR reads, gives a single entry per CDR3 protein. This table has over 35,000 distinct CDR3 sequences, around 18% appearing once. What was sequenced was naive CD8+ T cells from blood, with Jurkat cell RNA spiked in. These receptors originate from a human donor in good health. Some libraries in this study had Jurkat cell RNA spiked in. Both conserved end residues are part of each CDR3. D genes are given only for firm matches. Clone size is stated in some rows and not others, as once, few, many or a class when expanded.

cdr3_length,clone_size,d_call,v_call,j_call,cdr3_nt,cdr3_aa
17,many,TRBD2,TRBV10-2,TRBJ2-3,TGCGCCAGCAGTGAGTCGATTTGGCGGGAGGGCCTCGATACGCAGTATTTT,CASSESIWREGLDTQYF
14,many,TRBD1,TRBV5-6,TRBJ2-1,TGTGCCAGCAGCTCCACCTTGGACAGGGCCGAGCAGTTCTTC,CASSSTLDRAEQFF
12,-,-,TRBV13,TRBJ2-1,TGTGCCAGCAGCCCAAGCCGACAGGAGCAGTTCTTC,CASSPSRQEQFF
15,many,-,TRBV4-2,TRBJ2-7,TGTGCCAGCAGCCAAGAGGCGGGTCTCTCCTACGAGCAGTACTTC,CASSQEAGLSYEQYF
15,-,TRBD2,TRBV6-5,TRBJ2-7,TGTGTCACCTCTCCTTTGGCGGGAGGGTCCTACGAGCAGTACTTC,CVTSPLAGGSYEQYF
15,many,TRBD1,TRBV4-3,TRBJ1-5,TGCGCCAGCAGCCCTACCTCAGGGGGGGGGGAGCCCCAGCATTTT,CASSPTSGGGEPQHF
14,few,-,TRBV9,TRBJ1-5,TGTGCCAGCAGCGTCGACTTAAGCAATCAGCCCCAGCATTTT,CASSVDLSNQPQHF
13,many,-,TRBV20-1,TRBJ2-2,TGCAGTGCTAGAGGGGGGAGAACCGGGGAGCTGTTTTTT,CSARGGRTGELFF
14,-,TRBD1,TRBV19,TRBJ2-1,TGTGCCAGTAGTGAGTGGACAGGGTACTATGAGCAGTTCTTC,CASSEWTGYYEQFF
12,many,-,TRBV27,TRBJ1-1,TGTGCCAGCAGTTGGGCGGGAGGGGCAGCTTTCTTT,CASSWAGGAAFF
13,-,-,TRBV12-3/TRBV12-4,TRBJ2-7,TGTGCCAGCAGTTTTAACAGGGTGGGGGAGCAGTACTTC,CASSFNRVGEQYF
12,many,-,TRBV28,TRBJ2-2,TGTGCCAGCAGCCCCAACACCGGGGAGCTGTTTTTT,CASSPNTGELFF
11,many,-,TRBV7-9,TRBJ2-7,TGTGCCAGCAGCAACCTAAGCGAGCAGTACTTC,CASSNLSEQYF
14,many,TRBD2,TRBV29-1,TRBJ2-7,TGCAGCGCGAAGGGGGGGACTAGTTCCTCCGAGCAGTACTTC,CSAKGGTSSSEQYF
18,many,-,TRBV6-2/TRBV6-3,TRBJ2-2,TGTGCCAGCAGTCCTCCCACCTATATTGGGCTAAACACCGGGGAGCTGTTTTTT,CASSPPTYIGLNTGELFF
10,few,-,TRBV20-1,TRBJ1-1,TGCAGTGCTAGCCCCCTGGGGGCTTTCTTT,CSASPLGAFF
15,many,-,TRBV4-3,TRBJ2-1,TGCGCCAGCAGCCAAGTCGGGAGCGTGTACAATGAGCAGTTCTTC,CASSQVGSVYNEQFF
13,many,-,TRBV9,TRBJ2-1,TGTGCCAGCAGCATAACAGGGTTCGATGAGCAGTTCTTC,CASSITGFDEQFF
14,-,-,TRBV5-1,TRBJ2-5,TGCGCCAGCAGCTCCCGGACATACCAAGAGACCCAGTACTTC,CASSSRTYQETQYF
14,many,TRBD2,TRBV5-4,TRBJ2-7,TGTGCCAGCAGCTTGGGACTAGCGGGTGACGAGCAGTACTTC,CASSLGLAGDEQYF
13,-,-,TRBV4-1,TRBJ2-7,TGCGCCAGCAGCCCCTTGGGGAACTACGAGCAGTACTTC,CASSPLGNYEQYF
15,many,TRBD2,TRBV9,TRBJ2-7,TGTGCCAGCAGCCCCCGGGGGGGGCCGACCGGCGAGCAGTACTTC,CASSPRGGPTGEQYF
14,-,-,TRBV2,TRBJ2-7,TGTGCCAGCAGTGAAGGAGACACCGCCTACGAGCAGTACTTC,CASSEGDTAYEQYF
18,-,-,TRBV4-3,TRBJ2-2,TGCGCCAGCAGCCAAGCTCGCGGTCTCTTTAAACGCACCGGGGAGCTGTTTTTT,CASSQARGLFKRTGELFF
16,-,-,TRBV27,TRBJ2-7,TGTGCCAGCAGTCCCCTCTTAGGGGGGATAGTCTACGAGCAGTACTTC,CASSPLLGGIVYEQYF
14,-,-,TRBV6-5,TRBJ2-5,TGTGCCAGCAGTTACCTGGACAGCCCTATGGCCCAGTACTTC,CASSYLDSPMAQYF
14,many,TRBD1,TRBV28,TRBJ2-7,TGTGCCAGCAGTCAACCGGGACAGGGCTACGAGCAGTACTTC,CASSQPGQGYEQYF
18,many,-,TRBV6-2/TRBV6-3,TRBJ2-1,TGTGCCAGCAGTTACCGGTCGGTTTGGGAGTCCCCCTACAATGAGCAGTTCTTC,CASSYRSVWESPYNEQFF
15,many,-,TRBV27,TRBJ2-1,TGTGCCAGCAGTTCCTCGGTCGTCTCCTACAATGAGCAGTTCTTC,CASSSSVVSYNEQFF
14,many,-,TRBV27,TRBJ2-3,TGTGCCAGCAGCTTCGCCCCGCTTGCAGATACGCAGTATTTT,CASSFAPLADTQYF
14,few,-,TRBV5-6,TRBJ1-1,TGTGCCAGCAGCTTCGGGCAGAGGAACACTGAAGCTTTCTTT,CASSFGQRNTEAFF
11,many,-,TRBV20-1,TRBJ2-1,TGCAGTGCTTCTGCAGCTCCACGGCAGTTCTTC,CSASAAPRQFF
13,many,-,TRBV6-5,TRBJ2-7,TGTGCCAGCAGTTACTCGATGGCCGGGACGAAGTGCTTC,CASSYSMAGTKCF
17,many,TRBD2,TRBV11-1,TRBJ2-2,TGTGCCAGCAGGAATCCTAGCGGGAGAGGCGACACCGGGGAGCTGTTTTTT,CASRNPSGRGDTGELFF
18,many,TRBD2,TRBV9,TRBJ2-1,TGTGCCAGCAGCTTACGACTAGCGGGAGCCCCCCAATACAATGAGCAGTTCTTC,CASSLRLAGAPQYNEQFF
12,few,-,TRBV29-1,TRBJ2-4,TGCAGCGTTCTTGGGGCCAAAAACATTCAGTACTTC,CSVLGAKNIQYF
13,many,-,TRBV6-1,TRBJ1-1,TGTGCCAGCACCCTGGGAGAGAACACTGAAGCTTTCTTT,CASTLGENTEAFF
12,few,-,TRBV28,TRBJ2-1,TGTGCCAGCAGTTCCGCGGGCCATGAGCAGTTCTTC,CASSSAGHEQFF
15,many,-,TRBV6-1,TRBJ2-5,TGTGCCAGCAGTGAGGAGGCCCTGTCGACGGAGACCCAGTACTTC,CASSEEALSTETQYF
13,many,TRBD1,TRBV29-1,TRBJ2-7,TGCAGCGTTGGGGACAGAGCCTCCTACGAGCAGTACTTC,CSVGDRASYEQYF
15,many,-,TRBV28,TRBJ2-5,TGTGCCAGCAGTTTATCCGTGCCATTGAAAGAGACCCAGTACTTC,CASSLSVPLKETQYF
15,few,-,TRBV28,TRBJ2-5,TGTGCCAGCAGTTTTGGGGAGTATCTCCAAGAGACCCAGTACTTC,CASSFGEYLQETQYF
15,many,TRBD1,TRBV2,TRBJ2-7,TGTGCCAGCAGTGAACTCCGGGACAGGGCTTGGGAGCAGTACTTC,CASSELRDRAWEQYF
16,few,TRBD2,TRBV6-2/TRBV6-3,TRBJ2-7,TGTGCCAGCAGTTACTCCTTCAAAGCGGGGCACTACGAGCAGTACTTC,CASSYSFKAGHYEQYF
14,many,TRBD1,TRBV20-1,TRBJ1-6,TGCAGTGCTCATGGACAGGGCATTAATTCACCCCTCCACTTT,CSAHGQGINSPLHF
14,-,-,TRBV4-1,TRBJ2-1,TGCGCCAGCAGCCAAGCGGCCCCCTTCGATGAGCAGTTCTTC,CASSQAAPFDEQFF
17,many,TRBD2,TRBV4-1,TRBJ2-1,TGCGCCAGCAGCCCGATGACTAGCGGGAGATCATACAATGAGCAGTTCTTC,CASSPMTSGRSYNEQFF
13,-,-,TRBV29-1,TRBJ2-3,TGCAGCGTTGAAGCGGGGGCGCGTGATACGCAGTATTTT,CSVEAGARDTQYF